These 25 T cell receptor beta chains came from one sample sequenced in a study of OX40 agonist ivuxolimab in advanced cancers. Sequenced by immunoSEQ multiplex PCR; TCRdb stores in-frame clones only, minus some. The table lists 42,000 or so clones, more than 75% of them singletons. Sequencing was performed on CD4+ or CD8+ T cells sorted from blood, taken in a trial of the OX40 agonist ivuxolimab. The receptor set was obtained from an adult with an advanced solid tumor such as melanoma, head and neck, liver or kidney cancer.

V is TRBV27 and J is TRBJ2-2, with 14 bases identical to TRBD2. Looked up from germline, CDR1 is MNHEY and CDR2 is SMNVEV (reference sequence). J lost 4 bases, V lost 7 bases, and 20 bases had no gene match. This CDR3 contains 21 residues. The chain's CDR3 is CASTLWGGTSGSHQVTGELFF. The CDR3 nucleotides are TGTGCCAGCACCTTATGGGGGGGGACTAGCGGGAGTCACCAGGTCACCGGGGAGCTGTTTTTT.

The chain employs TRBV7-9 and TRBJ1-2; TRBD1 aligns across 9 bases. The V segment lost 5 bases and the J segment 8 bases; nucleotides outside the gene matches: 15. Germline values: CDR1 SEHNR, CDR2 FQNEAQ (reference sequence). The CDR3 covers 16 residues. CDR3 nucleotides: TGTGCCAGCAGCACAAGGGACAGGGTGGGTGTGGAAGGCTACACCTTC. Amino acids: CASSTRDRVGVEGYTF. Based on the CDR3 plus reference TRBV7-9 and TRBJ1-2, the full variable domain is DTGVSQNPRHKITKRGQNVTFRCDPISEHNRLYWYRQTLGQGPEFLTYFQNEAQLEKSRLLSDRFSAERPKGSFSTLEIQRTEQGDSAMYLCASSTRDRVGVEGYTFGSGTRLTVV.

The chain joins TRBV5-6 to TRBJ2-1; 7 nucleotides align to TRBD1. This CDR3 has 16 amino acids. CDR1 is SGHDT and CDR2 is YYEEEE in the germline V gene. The ends lost 1 base at V and 4 bases at J; junction bases unmatched: 8. CDR3 nucleotide sequence: TGTGCCAGCAGCTTGAGCTGGGCAGGGGGTTACAATGAGCAGTTCTTC. Translated: CASSLSWAGGYNEQFF. Using reference TRBV5-6 and TRBJ2-1 for the parts outside the CDR3, the full variable domain is DAGVTQSPTHLIKTRGQQVTLRCSPKSGHDTVSWYQQALGQGPQFIFQYYEEEERQRGNFPDRFSGHQFPNYSSELNVNALLLGDSALYLCASSLSWAGGYNEQFFGPGTRLTVL.

This clone was observed a handful of times. The CDR3 nucleotides are TGTGCCAGCAGCTTTAGAAGAATCGTGTATGGCTACACCTTC. Translating gives CASSFRRIVYGYTF. The chain is built from TRBV13 and TRBJ1-2; D is unclear. Germline V gene sequence: CDR1 PRHDT, CDR2 FYEKMQ (reference sequence). The CDR3 is 14 amino acids. V lost 3 bases, J lost 5 bases, and 13 bases lay in between.

The chain joins TRBV5-6 to TRBJ1-2; D not certain. This CDR3 is built from 15 residues. The V end lost 4 bases, the J end lost 1 base, and 14 bases lay between the germline ends. Germline CDR1 reads SGHDT; CDR2 reads YYEEEE. CDR3 loop: CASSPILGNNYGYTF. CDR3 sequence (DNA): TGTGCCAGCAGCCCAATCCTAGGGAATAACTATGGCTACACCTTC. Full variable domain (rest looked up from reference TRBV5-6 and TRBJ1-2): DAGVTQSPTHLIKTRGQQVTLRCSPKSGHDTVSWYQQALGQGPQFIFQYYEEEERQRGNFPDRFSGHQFPNYSSELNVNALLLGDSALYLCASSPILGNNYGYTFGSGTRLTVV.

This chain links TRBV27 with TRBJ1-1; D not certain. The CDR3 extends over 16 amino acids. The germline V gene has CDR1 MNHEY and CDR2 SMNVEV (reference sequence). Trimming removed 3 bases from V and 0 bases from J, with 14 bases in between. CDR3 DNA sequence: TGTGCCAGCAGTTTTATTGGTTCCACTCTGAACACTGAAGCTTTCTTT. Translated, it gives CASSFIGSTLNTEAFF.

The gene calls are TRBV9 and TRBJ1-6, with D tentatively TRBD1 (5 bases). Trimming took 3 bases from V and 9 from J, leaving 10 bases between them. The CDR3 totals 13 residues. Germline V lookup: CDR1 SGDLS, CDR2 YYNGEE. The CDR3 here is CASSAAGGSPLHF. The DNA of the CDR3 is TGTGCCAGCAGCGCTGCCGGGGGTTCACCCCTCCACTTT.

The gene calls are TRBV7-9 and TRBJ2-7; 10 bases line up with TRBD2. Germline CDR1 reads SEHNR; CDR2 reads FQNEAQ (reference sequence). CDR3 size: 16 residues. The V gene end was trimmed by 1 base and the J gene end by 2 bases; junction bases not matched to a gene: 5. The CDR3: CASSLEPSGSTYEQYF. The CDR3 nucleotides are TGTGCCAGCAGCTTAGAGCCTAGCGGGAGCACCTACGAGCAGTACTTC.

This chain uses TRBV7-9 with TRBJ2-3, with no clear D. V lost 8 bases to trimming and J lost 0 bases, with 12 bases between them. CDR1 and CDR2 (germline): SEHNR, FQNEAQ (reference sequence). The CDR3 runs to 14 residues. CDR3 region: CASPVGASTDTQYF. For the CDR3, the DNA is TGTGCCAGCCCCGTCGGAGCTAGCACAGATACGCAGTATTTT.

In this sample, this clone turned up a few times. This sequence joins TRBV27 and TRBJ2-1; 8 bases line up with TRBD2. With 2 bases clipped from V and 2 bases from J, the junction kept 2 bases outside the gene matches. Per the germline V gene, CDR1 is MNHEY and CDR2 is SMNVEV (reference sequence). There are 15 residues in the CDR3. The DNA of the CDR3 is TGTGCCAGCAGTTTAGCGGGAGGAACCTACAATGAGCAGTTCTTC. Protein product: CASSLAGGTYNEQFF.

The CDR3 sequence is CASSQGPGTSFGYTF. CDR3 nucleotide sequence: TGTGCCAGCAGCCAAGGGCCCGGGACTTCATTCGGCTACACCTTC. The chain recombines TRBV11-2 with TRBJ1-2, with D possibly TRBD1 on 5 matching bases. CDR3 size: 15 residues. V was trimmed by 5 bases and J by 8 bases, leaving 21 bases between them. Germline lookup yields CDR1 SGHAT and CDR2 FQNNGV.

The J gene is TRBJ2-5, the V gene TRBV4-1, with D possibly matching TRBD2 (5 bases). The V and J ends lost 6 bases and 2 bases respectively, with 16 bases between them. Germline V gives CDR1 MGHRA, CDR2 YSYEKL. The CDR3 consists of 15 residues. This chain's CDR3 is CASSRGHWQQETQYF. In DNA form, the CDR3 reads TGCGCCAGCAGTAGAGGGCACTGGCAGCAAGAGACCCAGTACTTC.

The chain has TRBV15 and TRBJ1-1; no definite D call. With 5 bases removed from V and 1 base from J, the gap between germline ends came to 11 bases. Germline V CDR1 and CDR2: LNHNV, YYDKDF (reference sequence). CDR3 size: 14 residues. Here the CDR3 reads CATSEVRGNTEAFF. The CDR3, as DNA: TGTGCCACCAGCGAGGTTAGAGGGAACACTGAAGCTTTCTTT. Full variable domain (outside the CDR3, taken from reference TRBV15 and TRBJ1-1): DAMVIQNPRYQVTQFGKPVTLSCSQTLNHNVMYWYQQKSSQAPKLLFHYYDKDFNNEADTPDNFQSRRPNTSFCFLDIRSPGLGDTAMYLCATSEVRGNTEAFFGQGTRLTVV.

This clone has only one observation. The chain joins TRBV27 to TRBJ2-3, with 7 nucleotides matching TRBD1. CDR1 MNHEY and CDR2 SMNVEV come from the germline V gene (reference sequence). With V trimmed by 7 bases and J by 10 bases, 20 bases remained unmatched. The CDR3 runs to 16 residues. Here the CDR3 reads CASIPTGTAPKGSQYF. CDR3 in DNA: TGTGCCAGCATTCCCACCGGGACAGCTCCCAAAGGGTCGCAGTATTTT.

This rearrangement joins TRBV5-1 to TRBJ2-2, with D perhaps assigned TRBD1 or TRBD2 (6 bases each). Germline assignment: CDR1 SGHRS and CDR2 YFSETQ. The CDR3 loop spans 14 amino acids. V was shortened by 4 bases and J by 5 bases, with 12 bases between the two germline ends. This CDR3 is CASSDLGGTGELFF. The CDR3 bases are TGCGCCAGCAGCGACCTAGGGGGGACCGGGGAGCTGTTTTTT.

V is TRBV6-1 and J is TRBJ1-1; 8 bases line up with TRBD1. Germline CDR1 MNHNS, CDR2 SASEGT. The V and J ends lost 4 bases and 4 bases, in that order; junction bases with no gene match: 2. CDR3 size: 13 residues. CDR3 sequence: CASSVTGGTEAFF. The DNA for the CDR3 is TGTGCCAGCAGTGTAACAGGGGGCACTGAAGCTTTCTTT.

V is TRBV29-1 and J is TRBJ1-1; a weak D match, TRBD1 (5 bases). V shed 8 bases and J shed 5 bases, with 18 bases lying between them. The length of the CDR3 is 13 residues. Germline CDR1 and CDR2: SQVTM and ANQGSEA. The DNA for the CDR3 is TGCAGCATACTGACCGGGGGAAGAACTGAAGCTTTCTTT. Its translation: CSILTGGRTEAFF.

The rearrangement links TRBV4-1 to TRBJ1-3; unclear D gene. Per the germline V gene, CDR1 is MGHRA and CDR2 is YSYEKL. The CDR3 loop spans 15 amino acids. Deletions cut 0 bases from V and 0 bases from J, with 6 bases between. The CDR3 sequence is CASSQEADSGNTIYF. CDR3 nucleotide sequence: TGCGCCAGCAGCCAAGAAGCAGACTCTGGAAACACCATATATTTT.

The chain carries TRBV6-5 and TRBJ1-2, with D unclear. This CDR3 comprises 11 residues. V lost 2 bases, J lost 9 bases, and 7 bases lay in between. The V gene's germline CDR1 is MNHEY and CDR2 SVGAGI. CDR3 loop: CASSYGSSYTF. The CDR3, as DNA: TGTGCCAGCAGTTACGGGTCTAGCTACACCTTC.

In its sample, this clone was seen once. This rearrangement joins TRBV2 to TRBJ1-2, with a possible D match to TRBD1 (6 bases). Germline loops: CDR1 SNHLY, CDR2 FYNNEI. Trimming removed 8 bases from V and 0 bases from J, with 22 bases in between. This CDR3 is 17 amino acids long. The CDR3 region is CASQQPDLGGANYGYTF. CDR3 nucleotide sequence: TGTGCCAGCCAGCAGCCAGACCTAGGGGGGGCTAACTATGGCTACACCTTC.

A note on this clone: Additional DNA sequences in this sample encode the identical CDR3. The V gene is TRBV7-2, the J gene TRBJ1-1; 8 nucleotides align to TRBD1. Unmatched junction bases numbered 5, after V lost 2 bases and J lost 3 bases. The CDR3 runs 15 residues. The germline V gene has CDR1 SGHTA and CDR2 FQGNSA. The DNA for the CDR3 is TGTGCCAGCAGCTTATGGACAGGGTTGGACACTGAAGCTTTCTTT. As protein: CASSLWTGLDTEAFF.

The sample holds a few counts of this clone. The CDR3 nucleotides read TGTGCCAGCAGCCATCCTAGCGGGGGGATCAATGAGCAGTTCTTC. This translates into CASSHPSGGINEQFF. The V gene is TRBV5-4, the J gene TRBJ2-1, with TRBD2 identical over 11 bases. CDR1 and CDR2 (germline): SGHNT, YYREEE (reference sequence). J lost 6 bases, V lost 4 bases, and 6 bases had no gene match. The CDR3 sequence is 15 residues long.

The chain has TRBV11-2 and TRBJ2-7, with 9 bases identical to TRBD1. Germline trimming cut 3 bases from V and 6 bases from J; bases unmatched to any gene: 6. Germline V gene sequence: CDR1 SGHAT, CDR2 FQNNGV. The CDR3 extends over 14 amino acids. The CDR3 region has the DNA TGTGCCAGCAGCTTTAAGGACAGGGGTGTCGAGCAGTACGTC. It translates to CASSFKDRGVEQYV.

This clone has only one observation. J is TRBJ2-1 and V is TRBV27; 8 positions agree with TRBD2. The ends lost 3 bases at V and 2 bases at J; junction bases unmatched: 6. This CDR3 region has 16 residues. Germline-derived CDR1 and CDR2 are MNHEY and SMNVEV (reference sequence). The CDR3 reads CASSFNRGGAYNEQFF. In DNA form, the CDR3 reads TGTGCCAGCAGTTTTAACCGGGGGGGCGCCTACAATGAGCAGTTCTTC.

V gene TRBV6-1 combines with J gene TRBJ1-1, with D maybe TRBD1 (5 bases). The V end was cut by 4 bases, the J end by 6 bases, with 9 bases between. The CDR3 covers 12 residues. Germline CDR1 reads MNHNS; CDR2 reads SASEGT. The CDR3 DNA reads TGTGCCAGCAGTGGTTCAGGGTCTGAAGCTTTCTTT. As protein: CASSGSGSEAFF.